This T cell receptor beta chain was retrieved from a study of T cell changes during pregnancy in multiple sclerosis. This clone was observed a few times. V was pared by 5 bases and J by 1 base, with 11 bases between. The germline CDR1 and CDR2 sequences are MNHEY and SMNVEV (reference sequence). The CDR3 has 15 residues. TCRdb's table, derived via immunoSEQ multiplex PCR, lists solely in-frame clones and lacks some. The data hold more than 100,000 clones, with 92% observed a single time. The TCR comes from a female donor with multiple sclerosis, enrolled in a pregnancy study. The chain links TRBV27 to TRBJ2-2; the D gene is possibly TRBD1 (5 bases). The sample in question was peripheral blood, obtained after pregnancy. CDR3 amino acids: CASSKGRENTGELFF. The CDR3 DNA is TGTGCCAGCAGTAAGGGCAGGGAGAACACCGGGGAGCTGTTTTTT.